One sample yielded the 4 T cell receptor beta chains listed below, sequenced in a study of a mutant IDH1 vaccine in newly diagnosed glioma. Generated by immunoSEQ multiplex PCR, the TCRdb table keeps only in-frame clones and is missing some. Of roughly 32,000 clones listed, 80% to 85% are singletons. Time point denoted: baseline, week 1 (first vaccination visit). Documented treatment: pre-vaccination baseline after standard-of-care therapy. The sample here was peripheral blood mononuclear cells (PBMCs), taken from a glioma patient treated with radiotherapy, temozolomide or both. Receptors were obtained from a man aged 50-59 years with glioma. Some clones in this sample may be carry-over from other donors' samples.

V gene TRBV7-8 combines with J gene TRBJ2-4, with 14 bases that match TRBD2. This CDR3 has 18 residues. CDR1 SGHVS and CDR2 FQNEAQ come from the germline V gene. Losses at the gene ends were 5 bases for V and 2 bases for J; bases not matched to a gene: 8. The CDR3, as DNA: TGTGCCAGCAGCCCGGGACTAGCGGGAGCTTGGTCCAAAAACATTCAGTACTTC. Translation gives CASSPGLAGAWSKNIQYF. Looking up the rest from reference TRBV7-8 and TRBJ2-4 gives the full variable domain: GAGVSQSPRYKVAKRGQDVALRCDPISGHVSLFWYQQALGQGPEFLTYFQNEAQLDKSGLPSDRFFAERPEGSVSTLKIQRTQQEDSAVYLCASSPGLAGAWSKNIQYFGAGTRLSVL.

This chain uses TRBV29-1 with TRBJ1-2; D not certain. The V end lost 7 bases, the J end lost 4 bases, and 10 bases lay between the germline ends. Germline assignment: CDR1 SQVTM and CDR2 ANQGSEA. This CDR3 has 11 amino acids. The CDR3 sequence: CSARGSYGYTF. DNA for the CDR3: TGCAGCGCTAGAGGTTCCTATGGCTACACCTTC.

The chain recombines TRBV7-2 with TRBJ2-1; 7 bases are shared with TRBD1. Germline V CDR1 and CDR2: SGHTA, FQGNSA. This CDR3 spans 14 amino acids. V dropped 5 bases and J dropped 3; count of bases not matched to a gene: 4. CDR3 nucleotides: TGTGCCAGCAGCCCCAGACAGGGCTACAATGAGCAGTTCTTC. This translates into CASSPRQGYNEQFF.

V usage is TRBV5-6 and J usage is TRBJ2-7, with a tentative D call TRBD1 (6 bases). This CDR3 spans 13 amino acids. Germline lookup yields CDR1 SGHDT and CDR2 YYEEEE. V lost 1 base to trimming and J lost 2 bases, with 7 bases between them. CDR3 region: CASSLPGAYEQYF. For the CDR3, the DNA is TGTGCCAGCAGCTTGCCAGGGGCCTACGAGCAGTACTTC.